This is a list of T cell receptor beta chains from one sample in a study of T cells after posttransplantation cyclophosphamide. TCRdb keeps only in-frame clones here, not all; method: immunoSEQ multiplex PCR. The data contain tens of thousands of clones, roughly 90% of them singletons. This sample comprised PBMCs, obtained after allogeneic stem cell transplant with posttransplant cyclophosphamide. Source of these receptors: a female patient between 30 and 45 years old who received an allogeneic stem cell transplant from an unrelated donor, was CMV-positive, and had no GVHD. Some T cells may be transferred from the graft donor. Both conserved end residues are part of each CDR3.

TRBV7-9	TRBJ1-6	CASSLARGVGRNSPLHF
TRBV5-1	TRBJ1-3	CASSRTYSGNTIYF
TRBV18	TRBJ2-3	CASSPGQGAPGGDTQYF
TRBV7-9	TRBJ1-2	CASSATAGGSNYGYTF
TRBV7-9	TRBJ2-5	CASSPTGHTTETQYF
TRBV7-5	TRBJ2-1	CARSLKPLRRGSYNEQFF
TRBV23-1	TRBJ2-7	CASMKGKSYEQYF
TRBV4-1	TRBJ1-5	CASSRQGQGPFNQPQHF
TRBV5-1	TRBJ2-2	CASSFLAGAETGELFF
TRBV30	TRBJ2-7	CAWSVWQYSYEQYF
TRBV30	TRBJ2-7	CAWSGARARRGYEQYF
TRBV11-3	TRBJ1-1	CASSSGQGGWGTEAFF
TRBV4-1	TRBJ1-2	CASSQGGAGDYGYTF
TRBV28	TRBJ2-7	CASSLLQYEQYF
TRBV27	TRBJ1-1	CASTRAFF
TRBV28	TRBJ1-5	CASSFRQGVGNQPQHF
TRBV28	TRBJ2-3	CASSRNRGRVTDTQYF
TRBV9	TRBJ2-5	CASSEGPSGGAAETQYF
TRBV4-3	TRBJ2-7	CASSPTIAGLTYEQYF
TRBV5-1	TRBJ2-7	CASSLNRGGLSSYEQYF
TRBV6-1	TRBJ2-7	CASSPGTGRYYEQYF
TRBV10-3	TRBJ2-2	CAISESPTSGGTRELFF
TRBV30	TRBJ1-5	CAWSVPGDQPQHF
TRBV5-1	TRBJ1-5	CASSWGGAGNQPQHF
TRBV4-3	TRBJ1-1	CASSQDRQGNTEAFF
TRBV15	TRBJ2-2	CATSRGLANTGELFF
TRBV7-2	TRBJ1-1	CASSDYQRTGIEAFF
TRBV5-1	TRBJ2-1	CASSLGWTGGSYNEQFF
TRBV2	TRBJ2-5	CASSGVGTYQETQYF
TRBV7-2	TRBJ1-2	CASSTDGATYGYTF
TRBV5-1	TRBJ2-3	CASSLATGYGDGTDTQYF
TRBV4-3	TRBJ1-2	CASSQDYRGGGYGYTF
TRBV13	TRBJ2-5	CASSLSSSWTSGEQETQYF
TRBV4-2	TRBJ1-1	CASSQDTGAEEAFF
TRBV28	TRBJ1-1	CASSSLLFTGGAFF
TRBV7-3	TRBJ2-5	CASSSSGGGRETQYF
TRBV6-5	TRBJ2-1	CASSPHLQGYNEQFF
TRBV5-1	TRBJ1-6	CASSLRGTGDSPLHF
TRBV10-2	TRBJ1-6	CASRGKDRGNNSPLHF
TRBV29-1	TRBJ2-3	CSLLQGTTDTQYF
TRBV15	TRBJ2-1	CATSMGQGDNEQFF
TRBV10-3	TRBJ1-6	CAIRQPDNSPLHF
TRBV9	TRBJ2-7	CASSPLPGLAGYEQYF
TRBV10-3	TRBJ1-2	CAISESGQGALYGYTF
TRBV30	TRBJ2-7	CAWSDTPETYEQYF
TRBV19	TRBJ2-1	CASRGGTAYNEQLF
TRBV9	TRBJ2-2	CASSGPGGASGELFF
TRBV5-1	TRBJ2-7	CASSLGTGVLLEQYF
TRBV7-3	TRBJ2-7	CASSLNAGPYEQYF
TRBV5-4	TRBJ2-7	CASSDGQGRNEQYF
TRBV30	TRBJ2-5	CAWSVRGETQYF
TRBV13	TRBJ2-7	CATGTGLSYEQYF
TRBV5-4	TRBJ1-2	CASSLDGTVNGYTF
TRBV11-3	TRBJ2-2	CASSSGQGTGELFF
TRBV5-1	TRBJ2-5	CASSSTTGGRETQYF
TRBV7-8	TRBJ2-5	CASSSRPAGGAGETQYF
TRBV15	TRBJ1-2	CATSRDGQGYYGYTF